Described below is a single T cell receptor beta chain sequence and its context. Germline CDR1 is LNHDA and CDR2 is SQIVND (reference sequence). V was shortened by 7 bases and J by 0 bases, with 16 bases between the two germline ends. CDR3 length: 16 residues. Only in-frame clones appear in the TCRdb table, and some are missing; sequencing was by immunoSEQ multiplex PCR. The top ten clones hold around 9.8% of a sample with approximately 73,000 clones, less than 90% of them seen once. The data derive from a study of T cell responses to AZD1222 COVID-19 vaccine. The material was peripheral blood, obtained on day 0 of AZD1222 vaccination. The receptor was isolated from an adult in good health. The genes are TRBV19 and TRBJ1-5; the D is unclear. CDR3 protein: CASIRSGFNSNQPQHF. CDR3 in DNA: TGTGCCAGTATTCGATCGGGATTTAATAGCAATCAGCCCCAGCATTTT.